The 10 T cell receptor beta chains below were found in one sample sequenced in a study of Graves' ophthalmopathy and Graves' hyperthyroidism (dated by TCRdb to 2016 to 2018). The sequencer listed for this sample is Illumina HiSeq 2000. For repertoire sequencing, the TCR beta CDR3 regions were amplified from RNA transcripts. The first round was an RT-PCR using HTBI primers with the Qiagen OneStep RT-PCR kit, and this first round was followed by a second-round multiplex PCR, then size selection and purification. Using fastp at Q25 and MiXCR, TCRdb reprocessed the public reads and kept productive beta chains. CDR3 protein duplicates are merged, each entry listing the most common genes and DNA. This sample holds some 390,000 distinct CDR3 sequences; about 17% were observed only once. The top ten clonotypes cover around 1.5% of the sample. Specimen: peripheral blood. These receptors originate from a woman aged 18-29 years with Graves' ophthalmopathy. Donor details come from another sample of the same person, matched by shared clones.

This clonotype was seen at least ten times. The chain combines TRBV12-3 or TRBV12-4 with TRBJ1-2; D is ambiguous. V was trimmed by 6 bases and J by 6 bases, leaving 11 bases between them. The CDR3 runs to 12 residues. The CDR3 protein is CASSRHIDGYTF. The CDR3 DNA sequence: TGTGCCAGCAGCCGCCACATAGATGGCTACACCTTC.

V and J are TRBV7-2 and TRBJ2-5; the match to TRBD1 covers 8 bases. Germline V CDR1 and CDR2: SGHTA, FQGNSA. V was clipped by 0 bases and J by 5 bases; unmatched bases: 8. The CDR3 loop spans 16 amino acids. The CDR3 nucleotides read TGTGCCAGCAGCTTAGCGGGGACAGGCCGGTGGGAGACCCAGTACTTC. Its translation: CASSLAGTGRWETQYF. The whole variable domain, remainder taken from reference TRBV7-2 and TRBJ2-5, is GAGVSQSPSNKVTEKGKDVELRCDPISGHTALYWYRQSLGQGLEFLIYFQGNSAPDKSGLPSDRFSAERTGGSVSTLTIQRTQQEDSAVYLCASSLAGTGRWETQYFGPGTRLLVL.

This clonotype was observed at least ten times. This rearrangement joins TRBV28 to TRBJ1-1; D is undetermined. Trimming cost V 3 bases and J 8 bases, with 13 bases left between them. Germline CDR1 and CDR2: MDHEN and SYDVKM. CDR3 length: 13 amino acids. CDR3 sequence (DNA): TGTGCCAGCAGTTTCCCCGAGACCGTAGAAGCTTTCTTT. Its protein product is CASSFPETVEAFF.

This clonotype was picked up many times. One end of the junction is discordant with germline, which a read error may explain. The rearrangement uses TRBV20-1 and TRBJ2-5; 10 bases are shared with TRBD2. CDR3 length: 11 amino acids. The germline V gene encodes CDR1 DFQATT and CDR2 SNEGSKA (reference sequence). This CDR3 reads CSARASGGPNF. The CDR3 nucleotides are TGCAGTGCTAGAGCTAGCGGGGGCCCAAACTTC.

The V call is TRBV6-2 or TRBV6-3, the J call TRBJ1-5, with TRBD1 as a possible D gene (5 bases). V was pared by 2 bases and J by 6 bases, with 20 bases between. Germline V gene data show CDR1 as MNHEY and CDR2 as SVGEGT. The CDR3 spans 17 residues. CDR3 sequence reads: CASSYRIGTGSGQPQHF. In DNA form, the CDR3 reads TGTGCCAGCAGTTACAGGATCGGGACGGGATCGGGTCAGCCCCAGCATTTT.

This clonotype was seen ten or more times. The CDR3 nucleotides read TGTGCCAGCAGGCGGGACAGGGGCCTTTACACTGAAGCTTTCTTT. Translated: CASRRDRGLYTEAFF. The chain is built from TRBV5-5 and TRBJ1-1, with 10 bases that match TRBD1. Germline trimming cut 5 bases from V and 3 bases from J; bases unmatched to any gene: 7. CDR3 length: 15 amino acids. Looked up from germline, CDR1 is SGHKS and CDR2 is YYEKEE (reference sequence). Combining the CDR3 with reference TRBV5-5 and TRBJ1-1 gives the whole variable domain DAGVTQSPTHLIKTRGQQVTLRCSPISGHKSVSWYQQVLGQGPQFIFQYYEKEERGRGNFPDRFSARQFPNYSSELNVNALLLGDSALYLCASRRDRGLYTEAFFGQGTRLTVV.

This clonotype was counted many times. The rearrangement links TRBV2 to TRBJ2-5; D gene unclear. Per the germline V gene, CDR1 is SNHLY and CDR2 is FYNNEI. The V gene lost 11 bases and the J gene lost 4 bases, with 17 bases spanning the gap. The CDR3 spans 13 residues. CDR3 coding DNA: TGTGCCTCCGCTCCGGCTGCCGTAGAGACCCAGTACTTC. Its protein product is CASAPAAVETQYF.

This clonotype came up a few times. A read error may explain this, as a much larger clone is one base away. The chain joins TRBV6-2 or TRBV6-3 to TRBJ1-1, with 7 positions matching TRBD1. Germline lookup yields CDR1 MNHEY and CDR2 SVGEGT. J was trimmed by 2 bases and V by 1 base; bases with no gene match: 4. This CDR3 is 15 amino acids long. The CDR3 loop reads CASSYLPGGNTEAFF. CDR3 in DNA: TGTGCCAGCAGTTACTTGCCAGGGGGAAACACTGAAGCTTTCTTT.

This clonotype turned up a few times. The chain employs TRBV19 and TRBJ2-7; 8 bases are shared with TRBD2. This CDR3 is built from 19 residues. Trimming cost V 5 bases and J 7 bases; bases outside gene matches: 25. Germline loops: CDR1 LNHDA, CDR2 SQIVND (reference sequence). The CDR3: CASSAIKGLAGQSPREQYF. The CDR3 nucleotides read TGTGCCAGTAGTGCCATCAAAGGGCTAGCGGGCCAATCACCGCGGGAGCAGTACTTC. The full variable domain, with the rest looked up from reference TRBV19 and TRBJ2-7, is DGGITQSPKYLFRKEGQNVTLSCEQNLNHDAMYWYRQDPGQGLRLIYYSQIVNDFQKGDIAEGYSVSREKKESFPLTVTSAQKNPTAFYLCASSAIKGLAGQSPREQYFGPGTRLTVT.

Ten or more counts support this clonotype. The chain employs TRBV6-2 or TRBV6-3 and TRBJ1-1; D is possibly TRBD1 (5 bases). CDR1 MNHEY and CDR2 SVGEGT come from the germline V gene. The CDR3 contains 12 residues. V dropped 6 bases and J dropped 7 bases, with 12 bases sitting between them. DNA for the CDR3: TGTGCCAGCAGGGCCGGGACGGTTGAAGCTTTCTTT. Translated: CASRAGTVEAFF.